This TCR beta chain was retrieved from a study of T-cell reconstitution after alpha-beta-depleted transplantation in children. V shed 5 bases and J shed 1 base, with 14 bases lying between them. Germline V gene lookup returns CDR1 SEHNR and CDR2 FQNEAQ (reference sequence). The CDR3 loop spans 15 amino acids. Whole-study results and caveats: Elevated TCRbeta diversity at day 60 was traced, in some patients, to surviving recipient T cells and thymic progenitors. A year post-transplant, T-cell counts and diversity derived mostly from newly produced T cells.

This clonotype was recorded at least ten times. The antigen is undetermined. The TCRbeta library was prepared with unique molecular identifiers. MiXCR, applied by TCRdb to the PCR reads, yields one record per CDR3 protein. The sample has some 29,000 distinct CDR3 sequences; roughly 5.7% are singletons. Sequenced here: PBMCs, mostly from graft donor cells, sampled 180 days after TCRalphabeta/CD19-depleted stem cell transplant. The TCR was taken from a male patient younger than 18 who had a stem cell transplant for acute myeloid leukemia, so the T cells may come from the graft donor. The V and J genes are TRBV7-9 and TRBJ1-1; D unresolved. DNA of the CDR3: TGTGCCAGCAGCCCCGGTTGGGGATCGAACACTGAAGCTTTCTTT. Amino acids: CASSPGWGSNTEAFF.